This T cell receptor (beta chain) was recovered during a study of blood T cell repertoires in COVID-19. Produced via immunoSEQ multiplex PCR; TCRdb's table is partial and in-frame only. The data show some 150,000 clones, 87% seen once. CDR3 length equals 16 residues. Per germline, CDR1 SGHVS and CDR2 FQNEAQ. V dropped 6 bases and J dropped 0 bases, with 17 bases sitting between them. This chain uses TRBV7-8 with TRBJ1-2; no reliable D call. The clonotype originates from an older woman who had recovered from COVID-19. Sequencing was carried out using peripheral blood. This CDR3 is CASSYLNTQANYGYTF. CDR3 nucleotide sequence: TGTGCCAGCAGTTATCTAAATACCCAAGCTAACTATGGCTACACCTTC.